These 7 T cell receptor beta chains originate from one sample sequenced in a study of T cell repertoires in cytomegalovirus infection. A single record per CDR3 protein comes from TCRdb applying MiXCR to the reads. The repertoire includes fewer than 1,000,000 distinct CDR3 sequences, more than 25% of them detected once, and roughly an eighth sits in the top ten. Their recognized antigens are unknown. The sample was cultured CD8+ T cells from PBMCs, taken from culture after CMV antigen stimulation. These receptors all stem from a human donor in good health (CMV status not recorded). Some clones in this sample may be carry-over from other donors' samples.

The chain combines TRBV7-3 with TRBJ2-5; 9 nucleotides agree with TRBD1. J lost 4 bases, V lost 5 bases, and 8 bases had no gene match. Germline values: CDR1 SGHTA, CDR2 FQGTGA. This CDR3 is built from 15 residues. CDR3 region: CASSLGTGYPETQYF. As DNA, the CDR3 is TGTGCCAGCAGCCTCGGGACAGGGTATCCAGAGACCCAGTACTTC.

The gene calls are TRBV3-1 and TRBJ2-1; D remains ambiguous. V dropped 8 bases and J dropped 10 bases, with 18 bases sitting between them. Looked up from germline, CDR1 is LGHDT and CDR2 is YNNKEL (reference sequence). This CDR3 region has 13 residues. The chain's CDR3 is CASVPTGVEEQFF. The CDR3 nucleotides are TGTGCCAGCGTTCCCACTGGGGTCGAGGAGCAGTTCTTC.

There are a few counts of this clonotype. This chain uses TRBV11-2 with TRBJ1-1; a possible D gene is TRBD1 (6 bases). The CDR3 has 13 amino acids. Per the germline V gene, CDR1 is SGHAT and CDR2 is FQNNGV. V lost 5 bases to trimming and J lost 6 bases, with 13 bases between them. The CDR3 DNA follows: TGTGCCAGCAGCCCCGACCCAGGGGCTGAAGCTTTCTTT. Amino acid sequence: CASSPDPGAEAFF.

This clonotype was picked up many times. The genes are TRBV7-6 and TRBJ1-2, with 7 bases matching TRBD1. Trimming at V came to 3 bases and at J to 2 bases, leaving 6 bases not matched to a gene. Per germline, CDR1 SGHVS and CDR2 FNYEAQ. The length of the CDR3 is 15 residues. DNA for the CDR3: TGTGCCAGCAGCTTCCCCCTACAGGGGAACTATGGCTACACCTTC. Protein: CASSFPLQGNYGYTF.

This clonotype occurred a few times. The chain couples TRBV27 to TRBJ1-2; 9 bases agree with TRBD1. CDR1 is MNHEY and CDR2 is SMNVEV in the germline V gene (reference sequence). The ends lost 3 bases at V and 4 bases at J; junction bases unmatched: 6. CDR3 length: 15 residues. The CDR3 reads CASSLDRGGGYGYTF. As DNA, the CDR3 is TGTGCCAGCAGTTTGGACAGGGGCGGGGGCTATGGCTACACCTTC.

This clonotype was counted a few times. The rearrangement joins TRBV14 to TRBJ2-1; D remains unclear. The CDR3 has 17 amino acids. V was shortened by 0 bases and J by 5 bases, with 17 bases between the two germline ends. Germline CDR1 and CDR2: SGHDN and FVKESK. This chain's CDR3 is CASSQEEIMTANNEQFF. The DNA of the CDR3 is TGTGCCAGCAGCCAAGAGGAAATCATGACGGCTAACAATGAGCAGTTCTTC.

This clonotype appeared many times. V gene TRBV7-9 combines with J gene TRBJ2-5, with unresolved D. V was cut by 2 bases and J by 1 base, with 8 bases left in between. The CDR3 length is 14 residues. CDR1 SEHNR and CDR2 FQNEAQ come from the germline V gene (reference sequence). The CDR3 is CASSLSGLQETQYF. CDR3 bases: TGTGCCAGCAGCTTATCTGGGCTCCAAGAGACCCAGTACTTC. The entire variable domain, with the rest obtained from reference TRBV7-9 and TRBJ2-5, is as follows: DTGVSQNPRHKITKRGQNVTFRCDPISEHNRLYWYRQTLGQGPEFLTYFQNEAQLEKSRLLSDRFSAERPKGSFSTLEIQRTEQGDSAMYLCASSLSGLQETQYFGPGTRLLVL.